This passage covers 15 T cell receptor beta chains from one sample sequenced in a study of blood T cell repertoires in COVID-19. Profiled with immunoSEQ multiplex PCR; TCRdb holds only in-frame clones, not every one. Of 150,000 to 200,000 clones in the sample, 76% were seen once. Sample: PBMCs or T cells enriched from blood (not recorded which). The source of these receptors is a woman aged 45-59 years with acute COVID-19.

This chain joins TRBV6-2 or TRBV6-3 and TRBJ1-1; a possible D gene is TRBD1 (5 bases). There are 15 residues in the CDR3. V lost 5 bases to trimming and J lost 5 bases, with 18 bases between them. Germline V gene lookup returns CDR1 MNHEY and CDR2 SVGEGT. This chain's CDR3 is CASSHGGASRTEAFF. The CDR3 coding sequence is TGTGCCAGCAGTCACGGAGGGGCATCGAGGACTGAAGCTTTCTTT.

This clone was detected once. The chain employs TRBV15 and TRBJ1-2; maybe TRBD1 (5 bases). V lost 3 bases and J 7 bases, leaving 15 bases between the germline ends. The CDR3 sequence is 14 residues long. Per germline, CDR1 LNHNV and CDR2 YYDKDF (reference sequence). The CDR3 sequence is CATSSPTRGGGYTF. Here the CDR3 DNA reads TGTGCCACCAGCAGCCCTACAAGGGGCGGTGGCTACACCTTC. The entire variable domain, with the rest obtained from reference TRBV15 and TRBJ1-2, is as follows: DAMVIQNPRYQVTQFGKPVTLSCSQTLNHNVMYWYQQKSSQAPKLLFHYYDKDFNNEADTPDNFQSRRPNTSFCFLDIRSPGLGDTAMYLCATSSPTRGGGYTFGSGTRLTVV.

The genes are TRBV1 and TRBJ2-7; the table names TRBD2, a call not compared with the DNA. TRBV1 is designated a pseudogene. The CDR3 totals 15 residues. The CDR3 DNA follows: TGCACCAGCAGCCATAGCGGGGGACTCTCCTACGAGCAGTACGTC. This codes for CTSSHSGGLSYEQYV.

CDR3 protein: CASSLTVSAQGGQFF. The CDR3 DNA reads as TGTGCCAGCAGCTTAACGGTGTCGGCCCAGGGGGGGCAGTTCTTC. V is TRBV7-2 and J is TRBJ2-1; D is perhaps TRBD1 (7 bases). V lost 2 bases, J lost 12 bases, and 20 bases lay in between. CDR3 length equals 15 residues. CDR1 SGHTA and CDR2 FQGNSA come from the germline V gene. Based on the CDR3 plus reference TRBV7-2 and TRBJ2-1, the full variable domain is GAGVSQSPSNKVTEKGKDVELRCDPISGHTALYWYRQSLGQGLEFLIYFQGNSAPDKSGLPSDRFSAERTGGSVSTLTIQRTQQEDSAVYLCASSLTVSAQGGQFFGPGTRLTVL.

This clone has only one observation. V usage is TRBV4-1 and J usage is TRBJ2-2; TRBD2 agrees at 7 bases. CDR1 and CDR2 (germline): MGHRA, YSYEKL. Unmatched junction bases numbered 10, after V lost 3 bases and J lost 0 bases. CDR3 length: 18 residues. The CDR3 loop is CASSHISGTVANTGELFF. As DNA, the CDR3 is TGCGCCAGCAGCCACATAAGCGGGACGGTCGCGAACACCGGGGAGCTGTTTTTT.

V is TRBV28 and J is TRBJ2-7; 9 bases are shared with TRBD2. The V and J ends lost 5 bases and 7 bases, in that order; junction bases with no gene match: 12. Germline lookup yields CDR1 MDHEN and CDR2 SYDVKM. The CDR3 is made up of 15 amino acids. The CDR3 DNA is TGTGCCAGCAGTGAGTCTAGGCGGGGGGGCTTAGAGCAGTACGTC. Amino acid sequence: CASSESRRGGLEQYV.

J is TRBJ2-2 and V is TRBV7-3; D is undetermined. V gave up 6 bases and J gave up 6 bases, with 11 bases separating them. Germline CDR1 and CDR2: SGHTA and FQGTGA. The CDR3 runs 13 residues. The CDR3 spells CASSVVVSGELFF. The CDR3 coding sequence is TGTGCCAGCAGTGTAGTAGTCTCCGGGGAGCTGTTTTTT. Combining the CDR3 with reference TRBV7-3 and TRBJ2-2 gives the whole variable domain GAGVSQTPSNKVTEKGKYVELRCDPISGHTALYWYRQSLGQGPEFLIYFQGTGAADDSGLPNDRFFAVRPEGSVSTLKIQRTERGDSAVYLCASSVVVSGELFFGEGSRLTVL.

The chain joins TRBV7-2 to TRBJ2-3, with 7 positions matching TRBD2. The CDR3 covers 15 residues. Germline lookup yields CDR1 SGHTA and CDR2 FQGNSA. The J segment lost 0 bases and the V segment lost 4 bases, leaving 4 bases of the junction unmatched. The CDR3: CASSSPGLSTDTQYF. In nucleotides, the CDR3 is TGTGCCAGCAGCTCTCCGGGACTAAGCACAGATACGCAGTATTTT.

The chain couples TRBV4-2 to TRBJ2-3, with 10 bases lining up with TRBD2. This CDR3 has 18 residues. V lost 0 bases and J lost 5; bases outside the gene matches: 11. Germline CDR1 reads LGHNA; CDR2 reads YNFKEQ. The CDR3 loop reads CASSQDVQRGGQKDTQYF. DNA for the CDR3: TGTGCCAGCAGCCAAGATGTTCAGCGGGGGGGCCAGAAAGATACGCAGTATTTT.

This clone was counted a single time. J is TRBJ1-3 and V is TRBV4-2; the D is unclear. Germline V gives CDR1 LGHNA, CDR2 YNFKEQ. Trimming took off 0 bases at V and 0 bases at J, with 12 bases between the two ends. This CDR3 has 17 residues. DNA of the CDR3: TGTGCCAGCAGCCAAGACCTACCATCGAGCTCTGGAAACACCATATATTTT. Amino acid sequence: CASSQDLPSSSGNTIYF.

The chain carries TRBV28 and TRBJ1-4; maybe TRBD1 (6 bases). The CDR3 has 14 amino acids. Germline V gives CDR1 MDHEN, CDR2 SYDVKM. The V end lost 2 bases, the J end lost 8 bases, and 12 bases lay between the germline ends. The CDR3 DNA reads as TGTGCCAGCAGTTTAGATGGGAGGGGGGAAAAACTGTTTTTT. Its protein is CASSLDGRGEKLFF.

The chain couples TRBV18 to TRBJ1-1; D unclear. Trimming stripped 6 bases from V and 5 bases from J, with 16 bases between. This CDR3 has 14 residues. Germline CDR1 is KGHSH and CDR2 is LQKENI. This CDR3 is CASSAYQEQTEAFF. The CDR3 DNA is TGTGCCAGCTCCGCATATCAGGAACAGACTGAAGCTTTCTTT.

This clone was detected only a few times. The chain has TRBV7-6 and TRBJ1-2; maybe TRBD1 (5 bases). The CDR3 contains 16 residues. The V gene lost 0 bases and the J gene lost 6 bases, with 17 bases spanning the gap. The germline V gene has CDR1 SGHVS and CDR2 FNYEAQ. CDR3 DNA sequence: TGTGCCAGCAGCTTAGCGCCGAAAAGGGGTCGGGATGGCTACACCTTC. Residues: CASSLAPKRGRDGYTF.

DNA of the CDR3: TGTGCCAGCAGCTGGACAGGGTCCGGAAACACCATATATTTT. It is translated as CASSWTGSGNTIYF. The chain combines TRBV11-2 with TRBJ1-3; 8 bases fit TRBD1. The CDR3 totals 14 residues. The V segment lost 4 bases and the J segment 4 bases; nucleotides outside the gene matches: 3. The germline V gene has CDR1 SGHAT and CDR2 FQNNGV.

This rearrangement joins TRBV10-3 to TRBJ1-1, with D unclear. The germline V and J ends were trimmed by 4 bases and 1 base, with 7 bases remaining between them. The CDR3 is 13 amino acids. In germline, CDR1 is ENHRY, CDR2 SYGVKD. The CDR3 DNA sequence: TGTGCCATCAGTGTTTTAGAGAACACTGAAGCTTTCTTT. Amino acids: CAISVLENTEAFF.